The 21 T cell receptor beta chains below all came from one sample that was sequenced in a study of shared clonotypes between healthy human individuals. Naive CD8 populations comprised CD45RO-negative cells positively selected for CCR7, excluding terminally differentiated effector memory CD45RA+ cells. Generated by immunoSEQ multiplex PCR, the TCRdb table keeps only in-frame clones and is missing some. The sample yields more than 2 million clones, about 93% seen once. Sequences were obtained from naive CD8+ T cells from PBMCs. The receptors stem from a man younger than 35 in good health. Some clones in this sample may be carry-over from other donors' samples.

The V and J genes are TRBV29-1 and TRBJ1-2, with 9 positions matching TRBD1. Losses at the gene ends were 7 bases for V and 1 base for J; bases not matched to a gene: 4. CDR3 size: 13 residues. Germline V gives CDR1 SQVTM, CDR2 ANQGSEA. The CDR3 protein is CSERDRDNYGYTF. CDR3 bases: TGCAGCGAGAGGGACAGGGATAACTATGGCTACACCTTC.

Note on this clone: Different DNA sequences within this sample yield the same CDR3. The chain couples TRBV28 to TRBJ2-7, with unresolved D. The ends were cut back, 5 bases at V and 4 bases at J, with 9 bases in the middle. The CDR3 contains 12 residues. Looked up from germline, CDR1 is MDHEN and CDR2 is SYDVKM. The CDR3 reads CASSQGVYEQYF. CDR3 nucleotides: TGTGCCAGCAGTCAAGGAGTATACGAGCAGTACTTC.

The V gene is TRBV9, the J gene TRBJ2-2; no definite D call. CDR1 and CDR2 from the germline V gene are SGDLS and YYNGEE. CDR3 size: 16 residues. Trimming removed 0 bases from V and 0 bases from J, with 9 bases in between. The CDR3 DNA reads TGTGCCAGCAGCGTAGATGGCAAACCGAACACCGGGGAGCTGTTTTTT. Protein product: CASSVDGKPNTGELFF. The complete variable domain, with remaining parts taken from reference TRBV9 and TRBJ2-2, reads DSGVTQTPKHLITATGQRVTLRCSPRSGDLSVYWYQQSLDQGLQFLIQYYNGEERAKGNILERFSAQQFPDLHSELNLSSLELGDSALYFCASSVDGKPNTGELFFGEGSRLTVL.

CDR3 sequence reads: CASYPRSGTSVDYNEQFF. CDR3 nucleotides: TGTGCCAGTTACCCCCGCTCCGGGACTAGCGTAGACTACAATGAGCAGTTCTTC. The rearrangement uses TRBV27 and TRBJ2-1; 10 positions match TRBD2. Germline V gene sequence: CDR1 MNHEY, CDR2 SMNVEV (reference sequence). V dropped 9 bases and J dropped 3; count of bases not matched to a gene: 17. The CDR3 totals 18 residues.

CDR3 coding DNA: TGCGCCAGCACCCCGGGGGTAGCGGGAGACTACGAGCAGTACTTC. As protein: CASTPGVAGDYEQYF. This sequence joins TRBV4-3 and TRBJ2-7, with 9 positions matching TRBD2. The junction had 10 bases not matched to a gene; V was cut back by 7 bases and J by 3 bases. CDR3 length equals 15 residues. The germline V gene encodes CDR1 LGHNA and CDR2 YSLEER.

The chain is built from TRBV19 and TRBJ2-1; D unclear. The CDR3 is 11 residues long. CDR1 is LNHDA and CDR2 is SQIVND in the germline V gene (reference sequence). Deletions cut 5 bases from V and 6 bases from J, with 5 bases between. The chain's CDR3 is CASSWSNEQFF. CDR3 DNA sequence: TGTGCCAGTAGTTGGTCCAATGAGCAGTTCTTC.

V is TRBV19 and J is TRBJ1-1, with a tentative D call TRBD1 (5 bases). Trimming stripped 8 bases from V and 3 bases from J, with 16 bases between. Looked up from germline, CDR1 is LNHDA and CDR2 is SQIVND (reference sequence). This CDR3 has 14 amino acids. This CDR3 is CASWLGGSDTEAFF. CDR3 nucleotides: TGTGCCAGTTGGTTGGGGGGAAGCGACACTGAAGCTTTCTTT. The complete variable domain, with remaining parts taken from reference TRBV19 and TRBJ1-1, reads DGGITQSPKYLFRKEGQNVTLSCEQNLNHDAMYWYRQDPGQGLRLIYYSQIVNDFQKGDIAEGYSVSREKKESFPLTVTSAQKNPTAFYLCASWLGGSDTEAFFGQGTRLTVV.

The CDR3 region is CAYNMLGYEQFF. As DNA, the CDR3 is TGTGCCTACAATATGTTGGGCTACGAGCAGTTCTTC. The chain recombines TRBV30 with TRBJ2-1; D is ambiguous. V dropped 7 bases and J dropped 10 bases, with 17 bases sitting between them. The length of the CDR3 is 12 residues. CDR1 GTSNPN and CDR2 SVGIG come from the germline V gene (reference sequence).

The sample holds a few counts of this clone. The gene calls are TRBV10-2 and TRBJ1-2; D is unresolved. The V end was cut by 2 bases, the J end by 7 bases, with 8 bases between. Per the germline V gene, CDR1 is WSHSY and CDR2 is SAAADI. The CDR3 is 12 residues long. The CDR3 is CASSEGSLGYTF. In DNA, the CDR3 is TGCGCCAGCAGTGAGGGTTCCCTTGGCTACACCTTC.

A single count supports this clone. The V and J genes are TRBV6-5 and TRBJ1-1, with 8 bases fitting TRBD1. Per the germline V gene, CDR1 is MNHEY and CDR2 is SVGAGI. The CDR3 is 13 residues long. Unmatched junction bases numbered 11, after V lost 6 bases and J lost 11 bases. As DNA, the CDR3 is TGTGCCAGCAGGGATGGGACAGGAAACGAGGCTTTCTTT. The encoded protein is CASRDGTGNEAFF.

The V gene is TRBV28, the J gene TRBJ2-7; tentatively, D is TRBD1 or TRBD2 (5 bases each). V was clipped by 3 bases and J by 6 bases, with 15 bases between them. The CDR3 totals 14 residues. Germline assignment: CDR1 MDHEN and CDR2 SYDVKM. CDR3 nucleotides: TGTGCCAGCAGTTTTTATGGGGGAGTAGTCGAGCAGTACTTC. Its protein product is CASSFYGGVVEQYF.

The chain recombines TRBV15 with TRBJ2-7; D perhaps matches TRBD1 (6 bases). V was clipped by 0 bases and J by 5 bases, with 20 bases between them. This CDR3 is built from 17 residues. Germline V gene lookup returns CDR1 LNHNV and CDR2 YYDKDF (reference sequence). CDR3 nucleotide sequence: TGTGCCACCAGCAGAGATTTAAAAAGGGACACAAGGAACGAGCAGTACTTC. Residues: CATSRDLKRDTRNEQYF.

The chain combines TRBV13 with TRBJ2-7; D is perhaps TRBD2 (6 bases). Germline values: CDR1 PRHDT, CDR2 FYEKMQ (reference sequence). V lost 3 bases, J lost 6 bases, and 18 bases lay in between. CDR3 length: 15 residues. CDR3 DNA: TGTGCCAGCAGCTTCTTGACCGGGACTGTGGTCGAGCAGTACTTC. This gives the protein CASSFLTGTVVEQYF. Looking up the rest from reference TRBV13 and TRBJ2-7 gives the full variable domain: AAGVIQSPRHLIKEKRETATLKCYPIPRHDTVYWYQQGPGQDPQFLISFYEKMQSDKGSIPDRFSAQQFSDYHSELNMSSLELGDSALYFCASSFLTGTVVEQYFGPGTRLTVT.

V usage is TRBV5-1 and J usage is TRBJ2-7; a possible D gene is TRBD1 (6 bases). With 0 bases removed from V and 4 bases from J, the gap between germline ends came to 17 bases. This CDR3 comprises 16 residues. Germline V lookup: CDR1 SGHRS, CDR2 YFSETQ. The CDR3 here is CASSLAPSGTQYEQYF. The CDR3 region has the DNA TGCGCCAGCAGCTTGGCACCCTCCGGGACACAGTACGAGCAGTACTTC.

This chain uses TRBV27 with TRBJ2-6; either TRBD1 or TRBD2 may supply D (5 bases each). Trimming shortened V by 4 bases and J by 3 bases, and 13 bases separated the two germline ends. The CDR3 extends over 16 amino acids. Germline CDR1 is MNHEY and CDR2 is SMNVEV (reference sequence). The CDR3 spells CASSYQGVLGANVLTF. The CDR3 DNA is TGTGCCAGCAGTTACCAGGGAGTACTTGGGGCCAACGTCCTGACTTTC. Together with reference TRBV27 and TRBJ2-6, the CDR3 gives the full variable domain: EAQVTQNPRYLITVTGKKLTVTCSQNMNHEYMSWYRQDPGLGLRQIYYSMNVEVTDKGDVPEGYKVSRKEKRNFPLILESPSPNQTSLYFCASSYQGVLGANVLTFGAGSRLTVL.

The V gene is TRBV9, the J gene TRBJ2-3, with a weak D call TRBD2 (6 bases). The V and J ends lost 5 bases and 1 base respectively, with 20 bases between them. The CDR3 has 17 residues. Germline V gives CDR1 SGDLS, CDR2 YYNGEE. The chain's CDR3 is CASSASGRHRGTDTQYF. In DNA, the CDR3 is TGTGCCAGCAGTGCCTCGGGGAGGCATCGCGGCACAGATACGCAGTATTTT.

Here the CDR3 reads CASSLWGEKKDTQYF. CDR3 DNA: TGTGCCAGCAGTTTATGGGGGGAGAAAAAAGATACGCAGTATTTT. The chain is built from TRBV28 and TRBJ2-3, with D possibly called TRBD1 or TRBD2 (5 bases each). V shed 0 bases and J shed 5 bases, with 12 bases lying between them. This CDR3 has 15 amino acids. CDR1 is MDHEN and CDR2 is SYDVKM in the germline V gene.

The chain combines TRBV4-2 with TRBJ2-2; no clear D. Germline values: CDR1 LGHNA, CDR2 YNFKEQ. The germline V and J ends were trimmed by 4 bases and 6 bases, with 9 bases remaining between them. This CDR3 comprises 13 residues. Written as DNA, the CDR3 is TGTGCCAGCAGCCCCGTCGGCCCCGGGGAGCTGTTTTTT. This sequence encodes CASSPVGPGELFF.

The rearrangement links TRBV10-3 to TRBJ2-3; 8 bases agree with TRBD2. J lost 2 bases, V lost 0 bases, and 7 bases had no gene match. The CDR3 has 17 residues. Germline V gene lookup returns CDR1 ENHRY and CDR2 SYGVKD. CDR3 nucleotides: TGTGCCATCAGTGAGTCCCCATTAGCGGGATACACAGATACGCAGTATTTT. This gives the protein CAISESPLAGYTDTQYF.

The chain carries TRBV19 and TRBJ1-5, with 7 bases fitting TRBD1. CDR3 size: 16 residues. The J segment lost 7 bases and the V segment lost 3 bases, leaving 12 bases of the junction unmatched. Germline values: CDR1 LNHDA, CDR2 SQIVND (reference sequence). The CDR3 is CASSIGRGIARQPQHF. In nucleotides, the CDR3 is TGTGCCAGTAGTATTGGCAGGGGGATAGCAAGGCAGCCCCAGCATTTT.

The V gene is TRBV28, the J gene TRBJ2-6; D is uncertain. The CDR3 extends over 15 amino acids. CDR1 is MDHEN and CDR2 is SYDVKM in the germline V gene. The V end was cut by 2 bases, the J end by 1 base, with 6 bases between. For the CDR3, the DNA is TGTGCCAGCAGTTTAATCCTTTCTGGGGCCAACGTCCTGACTTTC. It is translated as CASSLILSGANVLTF.